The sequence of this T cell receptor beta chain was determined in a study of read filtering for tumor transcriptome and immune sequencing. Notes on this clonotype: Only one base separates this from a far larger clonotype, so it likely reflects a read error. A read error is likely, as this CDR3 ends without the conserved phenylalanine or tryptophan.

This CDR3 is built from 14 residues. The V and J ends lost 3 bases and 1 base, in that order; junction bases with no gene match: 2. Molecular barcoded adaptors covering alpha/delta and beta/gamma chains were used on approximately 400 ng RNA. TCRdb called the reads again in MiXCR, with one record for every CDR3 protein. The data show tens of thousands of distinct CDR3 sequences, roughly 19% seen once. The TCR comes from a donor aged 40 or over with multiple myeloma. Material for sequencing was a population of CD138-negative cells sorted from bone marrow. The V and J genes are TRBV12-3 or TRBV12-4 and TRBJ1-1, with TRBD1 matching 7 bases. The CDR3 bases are TGTGCCAGCAGTTTCGGACAGGCGAACACTGAAGCTTTCTAT. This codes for CASSFGQANTEAFY.